One and the same sample provided the 19 T cell receptor beta chains below, sequenced in a study of OX40 agonist ivuxolimab in advanced cancers. The data were produced by immunoSEQ multiplex PCR, yet TCRdb's version contains in-frame clones alone and is incomplete. The profile shows under 95,000 clones, about 84% of them singletons. Specimen: CD4+ or CD8+ T cells sorted from blood, collected in a trial of the OX40 agonist ivuxolimab. Every receptor here comes from an adult with an advanced solid tumor such as melanoma, head and neck, liver or kidney cancer.

The rearrangement uses TRBV28 and TRBJ1-2, with a tentative D call TRBD1 (5 bases). V gave up 4 bases and J gave up 7 bases, with 25 bases separating them. Germline values: CDR1 MDHEN, CDR2 SYDVKM. There are 17 residues in the CDR3. The CDR3 DNA follows: TGTGCCAGCAGTTGGTATTTGGGGGACCTCCGAGGGGTTGGCTACACCTTC. The encoded protein is CASSWYLGDLRGVGYTF.

The rearrangement uses TRBV7-9 and TRBJ1-3, with 7 positions matching TRBD1. The CDR3 is 15 residues long. Germline values: CDR1 SEHNR, CDR2 FQNEAQ (reference sequence). V trimming: 5 bases; J trimming: 2 bases; junction bases outside the gene matches: 6. The CDR3 region is CASSTGDAPGNTIYF. Written as DNA, the CDR3 is TGTGCCAGCAGCACAGGGGATGCTCCTGGAAACACCATATATTTT.

The chain carries TRBV19 and TRBJ2-5; 9 bases map to TRBD1. The V segment lost 5 bases and the J segment 5 bases; nucleotides outside the gene matches: 6. This CDR3 comprises 14 residues. The germline gives CDR1 LNHDA, CDR2 SQIVND (reference sequence). The CDR3 loop reads CASSHQTGGETQYF. Written as DNA, the CDR3 is TGTGCCAGTAGTCACCAGACAGGGGGGGAGACCCAGTACTTC. The full variable domain, rest sourced from reference TRBV19 and TRBJ2-5, is DGGITQSPKYLFRKEGQNVTLSCEQNLNHDAMYWYRQDPGQGLRLIYYSQIVNDFQKGDIAEGYSVSREKKESFPLTVTSAQKNPTAFYLCASSHQTGGETQYFGPGTRLLVL.

The V gene is TRBV10-3, the J gene TRBJ1-3, with TRBD1 as a possible D gene (6 bases). The CDR3 spans 16 residues. The V end lost 0 bases, the J end lost 0 bases, and 9 bases lay between the germline ends. Germline V gene sequence: CDR1 ENHRY, CDR2 SYGVKD. DNA for the CDR3: TGTGCCATCAGTGAGTCGGGACACGCCTCTGGAAACACCATATATTTT. This sequence encodes CAISESGHASGNTIYF.

This chain connects TRBV10-3 to TRBJ1-2; no reliable D call. The ends were cut back, 2 bases at V and 3 bases at J, with 10 bases in the middle. The germline V gene encodes CDR1 ENHRY and CDR2 SYGVKD. This CDR3 comprises 14 residues. CDR3 bases: TGTGCCATCAGTGAGCGGGCGTGGGACTATGGCTACACCTTC. Amino acid sequence: CAISERAWDYGYTF.

Ten or more counts support this clone. The V gene is TRBV5-6, the J gene TRBJ2-1; TRBD1 matches at 7 bases. V lost 0 bases to trimming and J lost 4 bases; unmatched junction nucleotides: 4. CDR1 and CDR2 (germline): SGHDT, YYEEEE. The CDR3 extends over 15 amino acids. CDR3 bases: TGTGCCAGCAGCTTGGGCGACAGGGAGTACAATGAGCAGTTCTTC. Translating gives CASSLGDREYNEQFF.

The chain uses TRBV9 and TRBJ1-3; D not resolved. In germline, CDR1 is SGDLS, CDR2 YYNGEE. The CDR3 is made up of 15 amino acids. The V end was cut by 0 bases, the J end by 5 bases, with 12 bases between. The chain's CDR3 is CASSVDPGGRNTIYF. The CDR3 DNA is TGTGCCAGCAGCGTAGACCCAGGCGGTCGAAACACCATATATTTT.

The CDR3: CASSLRQRTEAFF. The CDR3 coding sequence is TGCGCCAGCAGCCTTCGGCAGCGCACTGAAGCTTTCTTT. The chain links TRBV5-1 to TRBJ1-1; D unresolved. Germline V gene sequence: CDR1 SGHRS, CDR2 YFSETQ. Trimming pared 4 bases from V and 4 bases from J, leaving 11 bases between. This CDR3 comprises 13 residues.

The chain is built from TRBV19 and TRBJ2-7; 12 positions agree with TRBD1. The junction had 2 bases not matched to a gene; V was cut back by 4 bases and J by 4 bases. Germline-derived CDR1 and CDR2 are LNHDA and SQIVND (reference sequence). This CDR3 has 14 residues. Written as DNA, the CDR3 is TGTGCCAGTAGTACGGGACAGGGGGCTTACGAGCAGTACTTC. It translates to CASSTGQGAYEQYF.

This clone appeared a single time. The V and J genes are TRBV7-2 and TRBJ1-2; 11 bases align to TRBD1. The V gene's germline CDR1 is SGHTA and CDR2 FQGNSA. This CDR3 is 16 amino acids long. With 5 bases clipped from V and 2 bases from J, the junction kept 7 bases outside the gene matches. CDR3 amino acids: CASSPWTGGLNYGYTF. CDR3 DNA sequence: TGTGCCAGCAGCCCATGGACAGGGGGCCTAAACTATGGCTACACCTTC. Using reference TRBV7-2 and TRBJ1-2 for the parts outside the CDR3, the full variable domain is GAGVSQSPSNKVTEKGKDVELRCDPISGHTALYWYRQSLGQGLEFLIYFQGNSAPDKSGLPSDRFSAERTGGSVSTLTIQRTQQEDSAVYLCASSPWTGGLNYGYTFGSGTRLTVV.

The genes are TRBV2 and TRBJ2-7, with D unresolved. The V and J ends lost 7 bases and 7 bases respectively, with 14 bases between them. The CDR3 has 12 residues. CDR1 is SNHLY and CDR2 is FYNNEI in the germline V gene. CDR3 loop: CASMAGVLEQYF. CDR3 nucleotide sequence: TGTGCCAGCATGGCAGGCGTACTGGAGCAGTACTTC.

The rearrangement uses TRBV29-1 and TRBJ1-2, with TRBD1 as a possible D gene (5 bases). Trimming shortened V by 7 bases and J by 9 bases, and 21 bases separated the two germline ends. CDR1 SQVTM and CDR2 ANQGSEA come from the germline V gene. CDR3 length equals 13 residues. CDR3 loop: CSAAPRGGGSYTF. The CDR3, as DNA: TGCAGCGCGGCCCCCCGGGGGGGAGGGAGCTACACCTTC.

This clone appeared once. The rearrangement uses TRBV9 and TRBJ2-1; no firm D call. The V gene lost 1 base and the J gene lost 5 bases, with 4 bases spanning the gap. Germline V lookup: CDR1 SGDLS, CDR2 YYNGEE. This CDR3 region has 12 residues. CDR3 coding DNA: TGTGCCAGCAGCGTAAACGACAATGAGCAGTTCTTC. Amino acids: CASSVNDNEQFF.

This clone was recorded a few times. The J gene is TRBJ1-1, the V gene TRBV29-1; perhaps TRBD1 as D (5 bases). Between the trimmed V and J ends, which lost 3 bases and 7 bases, there was a span of 15 bases. Germline CDR1 reads SQVTM; CDR2 reads ANQGSEA. This CDR3 is built from 13 residues. Written as DNA, the CDR3 is TGCAGCGTTGATGGAGGCAGGGCGAATGAAGCTTTCTTT. It codes for CSVDGGRANEAFF.

CDR3 sequence: CASSPFWTSGISTDTQYF. CDR3 nucleotide sequence: TGTGCCAGCTCACCATTCTGGACTAGCGGGATCAGCACAGATACGCAGTATTTT. The chain joins TRBV18 to TRBJ2-3, with 12 bases lining up with TRBD2. Germline assignment: CDR1 KGHSH and CDR2 LQKENI. J was trimmed by 0 bases and V by 2 bases; bases with no gene match: 6. This CDR3 region has 18 residues. Full variable domain (rest looked up from reference TRBV18 and TRBJ2-3): NAGVMQNPRHLVRRRGQEARLRCSPMKGHSHVYWYRQLPEEGLKFMVYLQKENIIDESGMPKERFSAEFPKEGPSILRIQQVVRGDSAAYFCASSPFWTSGISTDTQYFGPGTRLTVL.

This clone was seen only once. The chain combines TRBV19 with TRBJ2-5, with TRBD2 matching 9 bases. Germline CDR1 is LNHDA and CDR2 is SQIVND (reference sequence). With 5 bases clipped from V and 5 bases from J, the junction kept 9 bases outside the gene matches. This CDR3 region has 15 residues. CDR3 nucleotides: TGTGCCAGTAGTCCGCCGGGACTAGCATTGGAGACCCAGTACTTC. Encoded protein: CASSPPGLALETQYF. Drawing the rest from reference TRBV19 and TRBJ2-5, the complete variable domain is DGGITQSPKYLFRKEGQNVTLSCEQNLNHDAMYWYRQDPGQGLRLIYYSQIVNDFQKGDIAEGYSVSREKKESFPLTVTSAQKNPTAFYLCASSPPGLALETQYFGPGTRLLVL.

As regards this clone: With a much larger clone just one base away, this may be a read error. The rearrangement links TRBV7-8 to TRBJ2-7; no definite D call. This CDR3 is 12 amino acids long. With 3 bases removed from V and 0 bases from J, the gap between germline ends came to 3 bases. In germline, CDR1 is SGHVS, CDR2 FQNEAQ. The CDR3 is CASSFSSYEQYF. CDR3 in DNA: TGTGCCAGCAGCTTCAGCTCCTACGAGCAGTACTTC.

This clone was recorded only once. This chain connects TRBV2 to TRBJ2-2, with D possibly being TRBD1 (6 bases). Germline CDR1 reads SNHLY; CDR2 reads FYNNEI. V gave up 5 bases and J gave up 6 bases, with 13 bases separating them. CDR3 size: 14 residues. The CDR3 bases are TGTGCCAGCAGTTTCCAGGGGTCCGCCGGGGAGCTGTTTTTT. Protein: CASSFQGSAGELFF.

This chain uses TRBV29-1 with TRBJ2-5; TRBD2 matches 7 bases. Germline loops: CDR1 SQVTM, CDR2 ANQGSEA. Trimming at V came to 7 bases and at J to 4 bases, leaving 15 bases not matched to a gene. CDR3 length: 15 residues. The CDR3 loop is CSAAPTSVRGETQYF. CDR3 coding DNA: TGCAGCGCCGCTCCCACTAGCGTGAGGGGAGAGACCCAGTACTTC. Combining the CDR3 with reference TRBV29-1 and TRBJ2-5 gives the whole variable domain SAVISQKPSRDICQRGTSLTIQCQVDSQVTMMFWYRQQPGQSLTLIATANQGSEATYESGFVIDKFPISRPNLTFSTLTVSNMSPEDSSIYLCSAAPTSVRGETQYFGPGTRLLVL.